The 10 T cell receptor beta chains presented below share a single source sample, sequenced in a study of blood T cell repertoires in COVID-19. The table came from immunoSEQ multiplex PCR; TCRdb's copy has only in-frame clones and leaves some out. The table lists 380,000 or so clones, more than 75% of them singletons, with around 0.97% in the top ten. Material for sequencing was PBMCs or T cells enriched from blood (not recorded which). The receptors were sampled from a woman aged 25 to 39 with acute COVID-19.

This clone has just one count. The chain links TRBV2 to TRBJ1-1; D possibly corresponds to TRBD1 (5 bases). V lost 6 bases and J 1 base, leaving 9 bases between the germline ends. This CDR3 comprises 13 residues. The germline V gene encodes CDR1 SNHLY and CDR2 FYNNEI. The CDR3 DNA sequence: TGTGCCAGCAGGGGAACAGGGAACACTGAAGCTTTCTTT. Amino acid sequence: CASRGTGNTEAFF.

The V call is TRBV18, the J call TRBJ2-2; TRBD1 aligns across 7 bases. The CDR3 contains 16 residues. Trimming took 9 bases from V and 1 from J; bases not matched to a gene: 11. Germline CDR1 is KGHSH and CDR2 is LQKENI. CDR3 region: CASQAARDRNTGELFF. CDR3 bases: TGTGCCAGTCAAGCCGCTCGGGACAGGAACACCGGGGAGCTGTTTTTT.

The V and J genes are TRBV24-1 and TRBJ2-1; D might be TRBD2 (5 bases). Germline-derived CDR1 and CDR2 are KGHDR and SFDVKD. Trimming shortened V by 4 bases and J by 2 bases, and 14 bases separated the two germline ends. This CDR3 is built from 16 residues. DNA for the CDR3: TGTGCCACCAGTGACCGCCTCCAGAGGGCCTACAATGAGCAGTTCTTC. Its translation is CATSDRLQRAYNEQFF.

The DNA for the CDR3 is TGTGCCATCAGTATACAGGGGGAGAATTCACCCCTCCACTTT. This gives the protein CAISIQGENSPLHF. This sequence joins TRBV10-3 and TRBJ1-6; 8 bases match TRBD1. This CDR3 region has 14 residues. Trimming cost V 5 bases and J 7 bases; bases outside gene matches: 4. CDR1 and CDR2 from the germline V gene are ENHRY and SYGVKD.

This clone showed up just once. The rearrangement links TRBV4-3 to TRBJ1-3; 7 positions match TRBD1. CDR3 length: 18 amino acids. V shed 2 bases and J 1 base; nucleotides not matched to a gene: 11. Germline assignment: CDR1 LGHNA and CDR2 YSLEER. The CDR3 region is CASSQFRQGRRSGNTIYF. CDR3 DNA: TGCGCCAGCAGCCAATTCCGACAGGGAAGAAGATCTGGAAACACCATATATTTT.

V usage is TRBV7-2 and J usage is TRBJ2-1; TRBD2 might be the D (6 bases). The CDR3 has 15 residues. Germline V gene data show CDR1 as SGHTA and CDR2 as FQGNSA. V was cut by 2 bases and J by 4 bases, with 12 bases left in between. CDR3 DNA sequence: TGTGCCAGCAGCTTAATTGGGGGGACGTACAATGAGCAGTTCTTC. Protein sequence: CASSLIGGTYNEQFF.

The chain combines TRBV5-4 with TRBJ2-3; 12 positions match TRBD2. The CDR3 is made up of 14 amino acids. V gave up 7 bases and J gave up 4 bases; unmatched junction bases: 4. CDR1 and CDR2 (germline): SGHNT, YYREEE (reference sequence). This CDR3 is CASASSGGADTQYF. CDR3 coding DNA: TGTGCCAGCGCCTCTAGCGGGGGGGCAGATACGCAGTATTTT.

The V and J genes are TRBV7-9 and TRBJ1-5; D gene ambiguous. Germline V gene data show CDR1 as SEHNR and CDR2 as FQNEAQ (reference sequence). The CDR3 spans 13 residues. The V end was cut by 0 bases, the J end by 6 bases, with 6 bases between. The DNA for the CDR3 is TGTGCCAGCAGCTTAGCGAGAGGTCAGCCCCAGCATTTT. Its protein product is CASSLARGQPQHF. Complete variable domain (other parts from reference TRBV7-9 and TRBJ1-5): DTGVSQNPRHKITKRGQNVTFRCDPISEHNRLYWYRQTLGQGPEFLTYFQNEAQLEKSRLLSDRFSAERPKGSFSTLEIQRTEQGDSAMYLCASSLARGQPQHFGDGTRLSIL.

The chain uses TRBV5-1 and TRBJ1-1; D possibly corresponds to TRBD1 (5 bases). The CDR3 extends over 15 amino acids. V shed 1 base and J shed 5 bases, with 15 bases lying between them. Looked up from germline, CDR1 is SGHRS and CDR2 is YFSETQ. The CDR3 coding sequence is TGCGCCAGCAGCTTGTCCGAGACAGTTATGACTGAAGCTTTCTTT. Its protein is CASSLSETVMTEAFF.

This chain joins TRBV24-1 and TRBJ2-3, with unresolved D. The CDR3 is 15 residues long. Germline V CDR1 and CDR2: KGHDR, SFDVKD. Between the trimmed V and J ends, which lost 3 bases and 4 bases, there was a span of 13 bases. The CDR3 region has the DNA TGTGCCACCAGTGATGCGCGCCCGTCCGCAGATACGCAGTATTTT. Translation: CATSDARPSADTQYF.